The 30 T cell receptor beta chains below all came from one sample that was sequenced in a study of blood T cells in healthy people across ages. With a J-beta primer mix and a sample-barcoded 5' primer, a second PCR ran about 6 to 11 cycles. TCRdb passed the 5' RACE reads through MiXCR, listing each CDR3 protein once. The table shows about 1.6 million distinct CDR3 sequences, with about 35% occurring only once. Sequencing was done on a sample of blood. All receptors come from a woman aged 30 to 39 in good health.

The gene calls are TRBV28 and TRBJ2-1, with 9 bases fitting TRBD1. This CDR3 is 15 amino acids long. V shed 9 bases, J shed 4 bases, and the junction held 10 bases outside the gene matches. Germline loops: CDR1 MDHEN, CDR2 SYDVKM. CDR3 DNA: TGTGCCAGTGTCACAGGACAGGGGAATTACAATGAGCAGTTCTTC. This translates into CASVTGQGNYNEQFF.

Regarding this clonotype: Sequence at one end of the junction differs from germline and may be a read error. This sequence joins TRBV12-3 or TRBV12-4 and TRBJ2-1; 10 bases map to TRBD2. This CDR3 is 15 amino acids long. Here the CDR3 DNA reads TGTGCCGGCAGCTTGGGGCTAGCGGGAGAGGGTGAGCAGTTCTTC. Translated: CAGSLGLAGEGEQFF.

The chain has TRBV9 and TRBJ2-5; tentatively, D is TRBD2 (5 bases). Germline V gene data show CDR1 as SGDLS and CDR2 as YYNGEE. This CDR3 spans 16 amino acids. V gave up 0 bases and J gave up 2 bases, with 14 bases separating them. The CDR3 bases are TGTGCCAGCAGCGTAGCAGCGTCCAGCGGTCAAGAGACCCAGTACTTC. It yields the protein CASSVAASSGQETQYF.

The chain couples TRBV12-3 or TRBV12-4 to TRBJ1-4; the D gene is possibly TRBD1 (5 bases). V lost 7 bases, J lost 7 bases, and 13 bases lay in between. The CDR3 is made up of 13 amino acids. CDR3 sequence (DNA): TGTGCCAGCATAGGGGAGATAGGTGAAAAACTGTTTTTT. Its translation is CASIGEIGEKLFF.

The rearrangement joins TRBV5-5 to TRBJ1-5; D call uncertain. V was clipped by 4 bases and J by 1 base, with 12 bases between them. The germline CDR1 and CDR2 sequences are SGHKS and YYEKEE (reference sequence). The CDR3 totals 15 residues. In nucleotides, the CDR3 is TGTGCCAGCAGCCCGTCTTGGGTAAGCAATCAGCCCCAGCATTTT. Its protein is CASSPSWVSNQPQHF.

The J gene is TRBJ2-7, the V gene TRBV5-1, with 10 bases identical to TRBD1. Germline V CDR1 and CDR2: SGHRS, YFSETQ. The CDR3 covers 15 residues. V was pared by 0 bases and J by 8 bases, with 8 bases of the junction left unmatched. The CDR3 here is CASSLEGQGRWKQYF. CDR3 DNA sequence: TGCGCCAGCAGCTTGGAGGGACAGGGGAGGTGGAAGCAGTACTTC.

The table lists this clonotype with a few counts. The chain links TRBV29-1 to TRBJ2-2; D ambiguous. The CDR3 extends over 11 amino acids. V lost 4 bases, J lost 6 bases, and 6 bases lay in between. CDR1 is SQVTM and CDR2 is ANQGSEA in the germline V gene. CDR3 residues: CSVVGSGELFF. CDR3 sequence (DNA): TGCAGCGTTGTTGGATCCGGGGAGCTGTTTTTT.

About this clonotype itself: The junction departs from the called germline gene at one end, perhaps through a read error. The V call is TRBV12-3 or TRBV12-4, the J call TRBJ2-2; weak D call: TRBD1 (6 bases). The CDR3 runs to 15 residues. The CDR3 is CASSFQGKDTGERFF. The CDR3 region has the DNA TGTGCCAGCAGTTTTCAGGGGAAGGACACCGGGGAGCGGTTTTTT.

This clonotype occurred once. DNA of the CDR3: TGTGCCTGGAGTGCTACCGAAACAGGGGTTCGGGGGACCCAGTACTTC. Translating gives CAWSATETGVRGTQYF. This rearrangement joins TRBV30 to TRBJ2-5, with TRBD1 matching over 7 bases. This CDR3 region has 16 residues. Germline trimming cut 1 base from V and 7 bases from J; bases unmatched to any gene: 15. Looked up from germline, CDR1 is GTSNPN and CDR2 is SVGIG (reference sequence).

This clonotype was observed many times. This sequence joins TRBV5-1 and TRBJ2-7; TRBD1 might be the D (6 bases). The CDR3 totals 13 residues. CDR1 and CDR2 from the germline V gene are SGHRS and YFSETQ. The V end was cut by 0 bases, the J end by 3 bases, with 7 bases between. CDR3 sequence (DNA): TGCGCCAGCAGCTTGGAACAGGGCTACGAGCAGTACTTC. It encodes CASSLEQGYEQYF.

CDR3 region: CASSFGLNLSQYF. The CDR3 nucleotides read TGTGCCAGCAGTTTTGGCCTAAATCTGTCGCAGTATTTT. The V gene is TRBV28, the J gene TRBJ2-3; D gene uncertain. The CDR3 sequence is 13 residues long. Germline V lookup: CDR1 MDHEN, CDR2 SYDVKM. V dropped 3 bases and J dropped 10 bases, with 14 bases sitting between them.

This clonotype was seen a handful of times. This chain connects TRBV4-1 to TRBJ2-5; D unresolved. CDR1 is MGHRA, CDR2 YSYEKL, per germline. The V end lost 3 bases, the J end lost 5 bases, and 10 bases lay between the germline ends. CDR3 length: 13 residues. The CDR3 reads CASSQAPRETQYF. DNA for the CDR3: TGCGCCAGCAGCCAGGCTCCGCGGGAGACCCAGTACTTC.

This clonotype turned up a few times. The chain joins TRBV2 to TRBJ1-2, with TRBD1 identical over 8 bases. The CDR3 length is 15 residues. Germline trimming cut 3 bases from V and 2 bases from J; bases unmatched to any gene: 5. Germline lookup yields CDR1 SNHLY and CDR2 FYNNEI. CDR3 sequence reads: CASSDRRTGNYGYTF. The CDR3 coding sequence is TGTGCCAGCAGTGATCGAAGGACAGGGAACTATGGCTACACCTTC.

The chain employs TRBV28 and TRBJ2-5, with a tentative D call TRBD2 (6 bases). The CDR3 runs to 15 residues. Germline lookup yields CDR1 MDHEN and CDR2 SYDVKM. V dropped 2 bases and J dropped 4 bases, with 14 bases sitting between them. CDR3 amino acids: CASSLGLVEGETQYF. The CDR3 DNA follows: TGTGCCAGCAGTTTAGGTCTGGTGGAGGGAGAGACCCAGTACTTC.

The chain recombines TRBV5-1 with TRBJ2-2; D may be TRBD1 (6 bases). Germline CDR1 is SGHRS and CDR2 is YFSETQ. The CDR3 runs to 16 residues. Trimming removed 4 bases from V and 2 bases from J, with 15 bases in between. The CDR3 nucleotides are TGCGCCAGCAGCCCCCCCGGACAGCAAAACACCGGGGAGCTGTTTTTT. It translates to CASSPPGQQNTGELFF.

This rearrangement joins TRBV10-3 to TRBJ2-5; D is unresolved. The CDR3 sequence is 15 residues long. Germline V gene data show CDR1 as ENHRY and CDR2 as SYGVKD. V shed 3 bases and J shed 0 bases, with 11 bases lying between them. The CDR3 DNA sequence: TGTGCCATCAGTGACAGGAACCCGTACCAAGAGACCCAGTACTTC. It is translated as CAISDRNPYQETQYF.

This chain joins TRBV6-2 or TRBV6-3 and TRBJ2-5, with D hard to call. V was shortened by 2 bases and J by 7 bases, with 11 bases between the two germline ends. The CDR3 runs to 13 residues. Germline V gene sequence: CDR1 MNHEY, CDR2 SVGEGT. The CDR3 sequence is CASSYGTLGTQYF. The DNA for the CDR3 is TGTGCCAGCAGTTACGGTACCTTAGGGACCCAGTACTTC.

The genes are TRBV11-2 and TRBJ2-1; 8 bases are shared with TRBD2. Matching the DNA end better, TRBJ2-7 makes the J call doubtful. The CDR3 is 17 amino acids. Germline V gene sequence: CDR1 SGHAT, CDR2 FQNNGV. CDR3 sequence: CASSIISGEGLHNEQYF. The CDR3 DNA sequence: TGTGCCAGCAGCATAATTAGCGGGGAGGGCCTCCACAATGAGCAGTACTTC.

Only a few counts were recorded for this clonotype. The V call is TRBV4-1, the J call TRBJ1-1; D gene ambiguous. Trimming removed 0 bases at V and 1 base at J, with 24 bases between. CDR3 length equals 20 residues. Germline V lookup: CDR1 MGHRA, CDR2 YSYEKL. The CDR3 here is CASSQDFSFGNGVSNTEAFF. DNA for the CDR3: TGCGCCAGCAGCCAAGATTTTTCGTTCGGTAATGGTGTATCGAACACTGAAGCTTTCTTT.

The genes are TRBV10-3 and TRBJ1-1; unclear D gene. The CDR3 runs to 13 residues. The germline gives CDR1 ENHRY, CDR2 SYGVKD. With 3 bases removed from V and 1 base from J, the gap between germline ends came to 6 bases. CDR3 region: CAISDRSNTEAFF. The CDR3 DNA reads TGTGCCATCAGTGACCGTTCGAACACTGAAGCTTTCTTT.

The chain has TRBV5-5 and TRBJ1-6; weak D call: TRBD1 (5 bases). The CDR3 has 16 amino acids. Germline CDR1 and CDR2: SGHKS and YYEKEE (reference sequence). V lost 2 bases, J lost 10 bases, and 19 bases lay in between. The CDR3 sequence is CASSLWAAGMVSPLHF. CDR3 DNA: TGTGCCAGCAGCTTATGGGCAGCAGGGATGGTCTCACCCCTCCACTTT. Filled out from reference TRBV5-5 and TRBJ1-6, the complete variable domain reads DAGVTQSPTHLIKTRGQQVTLRCSPISGHKSVSWYQQVLGQGPQFIFQYYEKEERGRGNFPDRFSARQFPNYSSELNVNALLLGDSALYLCASSLWAAGMVSPLHFGNGTRLTVT.

The rearrangement uses TRBV18 and TRBJ2-7, with D possibly TRBD2 on 5 matching bases. CDR1 KGHSH and CDR2 LQKENI come from the germline V gene. The CDR3 consists of 14 residues. Trimming took off 10 bases at V and 6 bases at J, with 22 bases between the two ends. CDR3 region: CANSLGPLSGEQYF. In DNA form, the CDR3 reads TGTGCCAACTCCCTCGGACCCTTAAGCGGCGAGCAGTACTTC.

This clonotype was detected a few times. The chain recombines TRBV5-5 with TRBJ1-5; no definite D call. Deletions cut 0 bases from V and 1 base from J, with 11 bases between. The germline CDR1 and CDR2 sequences are SGHKS and YYEKEE (reference sequence). The CDR3 has 16 amino acids. The CDR3 loop reads CASSLVWGPSNQPQHF. The DNA for the CDR3 is TGTGCCAGCAGCTTGGTCTGGGGTCCGAGCAATCAGCCCCAGCATTTT.

This chain connects TRBV7-8 to TRBJ2-3; 7 bases fit TRBD2. The CDR3 sequence is 16 residues long. J lost 0 bases, V lost 4 bases, and 7 bases had no gene match. CDR1 and CDR2 (germline): SGHVS, FQNEAQ. CDR3 nucleotides: TGTGCCAGCAGCTCCACTAGCGCGTCTAGCACAGATACGCAGTATTTT. Translated: CASSSTSASSTDTQYF.

V is TRBV7-2 and J is TRBJ2-5; TRBD2 matches at 7 bases. The V and J ends lost 5 bases and 7 bases, in that order; junction bases with no gene match: 10. The CDR3 has 14 amino acids. CDR1 is SGHTA and CDR2 is FQGNSA in the germline V gene. The CDR3 DNA reads TGTGCCAGCAGCGTAGAGGCGGGGGTGGGGACCCAGTACTTC. It is translated as CASSVEAGVGTQYF.

The CDR3 coding sequence is TGTGCCAGCAGTTTCCCGGGACTAGCGGGGGCCTACAATGAGCAGTTCTTC. Its protein is CASSFPGLAGAYNEQFF. The rearrangement links TRBV27 to TRBJ2-1; the match to TRBD2 covers 14 bases. Germline V lookup: CDR1 MNHEY, CDR2 SMNVEV (reference sequence). CDR3 length equals 17 residues. V was clipped by 3 bases and J by 2 bases; unmatched bases: 3.

This clonotype has more than one count but fewer than ten. The chain combines TRBV20-1 with TRBJ2-5; 9 bases match TRBD1. The CDR3 sequence is 14 residues long. The V segment lost 6 bases and the J segment 4 bases; nucleotides outside the gene matches: 9. CDR1 is DFQATT, CDR2 SNEGSKA, per germline (reference sequence). The CDR3 is CSAAGTGRRETQYF. Here the CDR3 DNA reads TGCAGTGCAGCCGGGACAGGGCGAAGAGAGACCCAGTACTTC.

This clonotype was seen a handful of times. The chain uses TRBV18 and TRBJ1-1, with D hard to call. Germline V gives CDR1 KGHSH, CDR2 LQKENI. The CDR3 is 14 residues long. Trimming removed 0 bases from V and 0 bases from J, with 5 bases in between. In DNA, the CDR3 is TGTGCCAGCTCACCACCGAGAGTGAACACTGAAGCTTTCTTT. This gives the protein CASSPPRVNTEAFF.

This clonotype was recorded a few times. The chain uses TRBV28 and TRBJ2-1; TRBD1 matches at 9 bases. This CDR3 is 15 amino acids long. V was pared by 4 bases and J by 6 bases, with 7 bases of the junction left unmatched. In germline, CDR1 is MDHEN, CDR2 SYDVKM. Here the CDR3 DNA reads TGTGCCAGCAGTTCCGGGACAGGGTACCCCAATGAGCAGTTCTTC. Protein: CASSSGTGYPNEQFF. Drawing the rest from reference TRBV28 and TRBJ2-1, the complete variable domain is DVKVTQSSRYLVKRTGEKVFLECVQDMDHENMFWYRQDPGLGLRLIYFSYDVKMKEKGDIPEGYSVSREKKERFSLILESASTNQTSMYLCASSSGTGYPNEQFFGPGTRLTVL.

There are a few counts of this clonotype. The chain combines TRBV30 with TRBJ2-7; 10 nucleotides agree with TRBD2. The J call may be faulty, since TRBJ2-5 better matches the DNA end. The CDR3 has 11 amino acids. The germline V gene encodes CDR1 GTSNPN and CDR2 SVGIG (reference sequence). In DNA, the CDR3 is TGTGCCGTGACTAGCGGGGAGACCCAGTACTTC. Translation: CAVTSGETQYF.